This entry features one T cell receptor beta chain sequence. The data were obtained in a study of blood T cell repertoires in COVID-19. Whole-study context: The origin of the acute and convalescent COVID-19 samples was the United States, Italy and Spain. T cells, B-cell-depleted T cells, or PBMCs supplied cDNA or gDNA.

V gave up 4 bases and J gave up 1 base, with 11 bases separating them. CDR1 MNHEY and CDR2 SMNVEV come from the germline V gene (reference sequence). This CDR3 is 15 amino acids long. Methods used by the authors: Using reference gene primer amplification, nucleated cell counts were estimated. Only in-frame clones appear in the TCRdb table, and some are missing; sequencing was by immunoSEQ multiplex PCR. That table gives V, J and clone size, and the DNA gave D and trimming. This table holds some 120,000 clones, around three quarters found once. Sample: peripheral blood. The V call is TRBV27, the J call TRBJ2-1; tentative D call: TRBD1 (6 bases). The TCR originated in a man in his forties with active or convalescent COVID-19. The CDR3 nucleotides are TGTGCCAGCAGTTCTCGGACAGTTTCCTACAATGAGCAGTTCTTC. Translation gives CASSSRTVSYNEQFF.